This TCR beta chain was obtained from a study of CD8+ T cells in alopecia areata. Study-level findings and limits: Tofacitinib did not eliminate many expanded lesional clones from scalp or blood.

Sample treatment: oral pan-JAK inhibitor, 5-10 mg twice daily. Peripheral blood and lesional scalp punch biopsies were taken from alopecia areata patients. This CDR3 is 15 amino acids long. The V segment lost 4 bases and the J segment 2 bases; nucleotides outside the gene matches: 5. Germline CDR1 is PRHDT and CDR2 is FYEKMQ (reference sequence). A remark on this clone: The antigen is unknown.

It was cDNA, reverse transcribed from extracted RNA, that served as the sequencing template. Measured with immunoSEQ multiplex PCR; TCRdb has only the in-frame clones, and not every one. The sample includes 160,000 or so clones, approximately 52% of them seen just once. The sequencing here drew on CD4+ T cells sorted from blood, taken between weeks 55 and 70, from a patient treated with tofacitinib. This chain links TRBV13 with TRBJ1-5; 7 bases fit TRBD1. The clonotype originates from a human donor with alopecia areata. The CDR3 spells CASSYRGAGNQPQHF. CDR3 sequence (DNA): TGTGCCAGCAGCTACAGGGGAGCGGGCAATCAGCCCCAGCATTTT.